The rows below give T cell receptor beta chains drawn from one sample of a study of OX40 agonist ivuxolimab in advanced cancers. Assay used: immunoSEQ multiplex PCR; TCRdb lists only in-frame clones, some missing. There are roughly 100,000 clones in the sample; just under 90% occur only once, and about 1.5% lies in the top ten. This specimen was CD4+ or CD8+ T cells sorted from blood, taken in a trial of the OX40 agonist ivuxolimab. The origin of the receptors is an adult with an advanced solid tumor such as melanoma, head and neck, liver or kidney cancer. CDR3s include the opening cysteine and the closing phenylalanine or tryptophan. The D gene is left open where the match is weak. Some rows have no size entry. The others give once, few or many, or a class for an expanded clone.

v_gene: TRBV7-6
d_gene: NA
j_gene: TRBJ2-5
abundance: NA
CDR3nt: TGTGCCAGCAGCCCCAGTAGAGGGGAGACCCAGTACTTC
CDR3aa: CASSPSRGETQYF

v_gene: TRBV7-3
d_gene: TRBD2
j_gene: TRBJ2-3
abundance: NA
CDR3nt: TGTGCCAGCAGCTCAGGGCTAGCGGGGGGAACAGATACGCAGTATTTT
CDR3aa: CASSSGLAGGTDTQYF

v_gene: TRBV2
d_gene: NA
j_gene: TRBJ1-1
abundance: NA
CDR3nt: TGTGCCAGCGAATCGACCCTGAACACTGAAGCTTTCTTT
CDR3aa: CASESTLNTEAFF

v_gene: TRBV5-1
d_gene: NA
j_gene: TRBJ1-6
abundance: NA
CDR3nt: TGCGCCAGCAGCTTGGATCAGAGCTCCTATAATTCACCCCTCCACTTT
CDR3aa: CASSLDQSSYNSPLHF

v_gene: TRBV7-9
d_gene: TRBD1
j_gene: TRBJ2-5
abundance: few
CDR3nt: TGTGCCAGCAGTAAGGGACAGGGCGTCGGGGAGACCCAGTACTTC
CDR3aa: CASSKGQGVGETQYF

v_gene: TRBV9
d_gene: NA
j_gene: TRBJ1-4
abundance: NA
CDR3nt: TGTGCCAGCAGCGTCAGGGGCCAGAATGAAAAACTGTTTTTT
CDR3aa: CASSVRGQNEKLFF

v_gene: TRBV5-1
d_gene: TRBD2
j_gene: TRBJ2-5
abundance: NA
CDR3nt: TGCGCCAGCAGCTCAGGGACTAGCGGGGGGCAAGAGACCCAGTACTTC
CDR3aa: CASSSGTSGGQETQYF

v_gene: TRBV19
d_gene: TRBD2
j_gene: TRBJ2-7
abundance: NA
CDR3nt: TGTGCCAGTAGTAAACTAGCGGGAGGTGCCAGGGACGAGCAGTACTTC
CDR3aa: CASSKLAGGARDEQYF

v_gene: TRBV5-6
d_gene: NA
j_gene: TRBJ2-5
abundance: NA
CDR3nt: TGTGCCACCCAGCTACGGTCTAGTCCAGAGACCCAGTACTTC
CDR3aa: CATQLRSSPETQYF

v_gene: TRBV27
d_gene: NA
j_gene: TRBJ1-1
abundance: NA
CDR3nt: TGTGCCAGCAGTACTCTGGGGGCCACTGAAGCTTTCTTT
CDR3aa: CASSTLGATEAFF

v_gene: TRBV5-1
d_gene: TRBD1
j_gene: TRBJ1-1
abundance: NA
CDR3nt: TGCGCCAGCAGCACCGACAGGGCTGAAGCTTTCTTT
CDR3aa: CASSTDRAEAFF

v_gene: TRBV9
d_gene: NA
j_gene: TRBJ2-1
abundance: NA
CDR3nt: TGTGCCAGCAGCGTAGCCGATGGGATCCAGTTCTTC
CDR3aa: CASSVADGIQFF

v_gene: TRBV6-1
d_gene: NA
j_gene: TRBJ2-7
abundance: once
CDR3nt: TGTGCCAGCAGTGAAAGCGAGAGAGAGCAGTACTTC
CDR3aa: CASSESEREQYF

v_gene: TRBV19
d_gene: NA
j_gene: TRBJ1-6
abundance: NA
CDR3nt: TGTGCCAGTAGTATCGAGGGGATCTCCTATAATTCACCCCTCCACTTT
CDR3aa: CASSIEGISYNSPLHF

v_gene: TRBV9
d_gene: TRBD1
j_gene: TRBJ1-2
abundance: NA
CDR3nt: TGTGCCAGCAGCGTCGGACAGGGGGCCATTGGCTACACCTTC
CDR3aa: CASSVGQGAIGYTF

v_gene: TRBV19
d_gene: TRBD1
j_gene: TRBJ2-7
abundance: NA
CDR3nt: TGTGCCAGTAGTATCCGACAGGGACCCTTCTACGAGCAGTACTTC
CDR3aa: CASSIRQGPFYEQYF

v_gene: TRBV15
d_gene: NA
j_gene: TRBJ1-1
abundance: NA
CDR3nt: TGTGCCACCAGCAGAGATCGGGGTAACACTGAAGCTTTCTTT
CDR3aa: CATSRDRGNTEAFF

v_gene: TRBV5-1
d_gene: NA
j_gene: TRBJ2-7
abundance: NA
CDR3nt: TGCGCCAGCAGCTTGGTGGCAGGGTTGGGCTACGAGCAGTACTTC
CDR3aa: CASSLVAGLGYEQYF

v_gene: TRBV6-5
d_gene: TRBD1
j_gene: TRBJ1-1
abundance: NA
CDR3nt: TGTGCCAGCAGACTTAACAGGGGGAACACTGAAGCTTTCTTT
CDR3aa: CASRLNRGNTEAFF

v_gene: TRBV29-1
d_gene: TRBD1
j_gene: TRBJ1-1
abundance: NA
CDR3nt: TGCAGCGCGTGGACAGGGGGCGTCACTGAAGCTTTCTTT
CDR3aa: CSAWTGGVTEAFF

v_gene: TRBV2
d_gene: NA
j_gene: TRBJ1-3
abundance: NA
CDR3nt: TGTGCCAGCAGCCCGGGACTCCTGAGCTCTGGAAACACCATATATTTT
CDR3aa: CASSPGLLSSGNTIYF

v_gene: TRBV19
d_gene: NA
j_gene: TRBJ1-2
abundance: NA
CDR3nt: TGTGCCAGTAGTAAGGGCGACAGATATGGCTACACCTTC
CDR3aa: CASSKGDRYGYTF

v_gene: TRBV29-1
d_gene: NA
j_gene: TRBJ1-3
abundance: NA
CDR3nt: TGCAGCGTTGGCGGCGACGGATTGCCTGGAAACACCATATATTTT
CDR3aa: CSVGGDGLPGNTIYF

v_gene: TRBV6-5
d_gene: NA
j_gene: TRBJ2-1
abundance: few
CDR3nt: TGTGCCAGCAGGTTGGGCGCCTCCTACAATGAGCAGTTCTTC
CDR3aa: CASRLGASYNEQFF

v_gene: TRBV6-6
d_gene: NA
j_gene: TRBJ2-1
abundance: NA
CDR3nt: TGTGCCAGCAGTTACCTGGGACCAAACGACAATGAGCAGTTCTTC
CDR3aa: CASSYLGPNDNEQFF

v_gene: TRBV27
d_gene: TRBD1
j_gene: TRBJ1-4
abundance: NA
CDR3nt: TGTGCCAGCAGTTTAGGGACAGGGGCCTTTAATGAAAAACTGTTTTTT
CDR3aa: CASSLGTGAFNEKLFF